This T cell receptor beta chain was retrieved from a study of memory B cells and T cells in multiple sclerosis. Study-level points and caveats: Normalization was needed because clone-set size differences affected shared clonotype counts.

After stimulus-free culture, autoproliferating CFSE-dim and non-proliferating CFSE-high T cells were sequenced separately. Cultures began with some 52 million CFSE-labeled PBMCs, unstimulated for 7 days, with replicate wells pooled. Remarks on this clone: Its antigen is not identified.

Data came from immunoSEQ multiplex PCR; TCRdb stores just in-frame clones and leaves some out. The sample records about 32,000 clones, about 82% being singletons. V lost 5 bases to trimming and J lost 3 bases; unmatched junction nucleotides: 3. CDR1 is WNHNN, CDR2 SYGVQD, per germline (reference sequence). This CDR3 spans 14 amino acids. The sequenced sample was PBMCs from blood kept in culture. The rearrangement joins TRBV10-1 to TRBJ2-7, with 11 bases matching TRBD2. The receptor's source is a human donor with multiple sclerosis. The CDR3 DNA is TGCGCCAGCAGTTCCGGGACTAGCGGCTACGAGCAGTACTTC. As protein: CASSSGTSGYEQYF.